The 24 T cell receptor beta chains reported below all come from one sample, sequenced in a study of T cell changes during pregnancy in multiple sclerosis. Data came from immunoSEQ multiplex PCR; TCRdb stores just in-frame clones and leaves some out. This table has 50,000 to 60,000 clones, about 89% appearing once. The source material was CD4+ T cells from peripheral blood mononuclear cells, sampled in the first trimester of pregnancy. Every receptor here comes from a female donor with multiple sclerosis, enrolled in a pregnancy study.

The rearrangement joins TRBV7-3 to TRBJ1-1; weak D call: TRBD1 (6 bases). The ends were cut back, 6 bases at V and 2 bases at J, with 10 bases in the middle. The germline V gene encodes CDR1 SGHTA and CDR2 FQGTGA. This CDR3 contains 13 residues. The CDR3 DNA reads as TGTGCCAGCAGTCAGGGGTCTAACACTGAAGCTTTCTTT. Translation gives CASSQGSNTEAFF.

The chain is built from TRBV25-1 and TRBJ1-4; D possibly corresponds to TRBD1 (5 bases). Germline values: CDR1 MGHDK, CDR2 SYGVNS. Trimming stripped 7 bases from V and 8 bases from J, with 20 bases between. The CDR3 spans 15 residues. The CDR3 here is CASKQAAGGNEKLFF. The CDR3 coding sequence is TGTGCCAGCAAGCAGGCGGCGGGGGGGAACGAAAAACTGTTTTTT.

The chain has TRBV4-3 and TRBJ1-2; D is unclear. The CDR3 runs to 15 residues. The V gene lost 3 bases and the J gene lost 4 bases, with 15 bases spanning the gap. Germline values: CDR1 LGHNA, CDR2 YSLEER. CDR3 coding DNA: TGCGCCAGCAGCCAGGAAGCGATAGGAGGCTATGGCTACACCTTC. Translating gives CASSQEAIGGYGYTF.

This clone was seen just once. The V call is TRBV5-1, the J call TRBJ2-7, with a tentative D call TRBD2 (5 bases). The length of the CDR3 is 14 residues. The V end was cut by 0 bases, the J end by 2 bases, with 9 bases between. The germline V gene encodes CDR1 SGHRS and CDR2 YFSETQ. CDR3 in DNA: TGCGCCAGCAGCTTGGCAGGAGGCGCCTACGAGCAGTACTTC. Residues: CASSLAGGAYEQYF.

This clone has more than one count but fewer than ten. J is TRBJ2-2 and V is TRBV2; D ambiguous. Germline CDR1 and CDR2: SNHLY and FYNNEI. CDR3 length equals 15 residues. V dropped 3 bases and J dropped 4 bases, with 12 bases sitting between them. The CDR3 sequence is CASSDLVYGTGELFF. For the CDR3, the DNA is TGTGCCAGCAGTGATCTGGTCTACGGCACCGGGGAGCTGTTTTTT.

V is TRBV10-3 and J is TRBJ2-2; possibly TRBD2 for D (5 bases). Germline values: CDR1 ENHRY, CDR2 SYGVKD. This CDR3 is built from 13 residues. Trimming removed 6 bases at V and 4 bases at J, with 9 bases between. CDR3 residues: CAIRDFSTGELFF. CDR3 nucleotides: TGTGCCATCAGGGACTTTTCCACCGGGGAGCTGTTTTTT.

This chain uses TRBV27 with TRBJ2-7; 8 bases line up with TRBD1. The germline V gene encodes CDR1 MNHEY and CDR2 SMNVEV (reference sequence). The CDR3 sequence is 14 residues long. With V trimmed by 10 bases and J by 2 bases, 10 bases remained unmatched. The CDR3, as DNA: TGTGCCACCGCTGTAGGACAGGGCCCCTACGAGCAGTACTTC. Amino acid sequence: CATAVGQGPYEQYF.

The chain joins TRBV7-3 to TRBJ2-6; D is uncertain. Germline V lookup: CDR1 SGHTA, CDR2 FQGTGA. Between the trimmed V and J ends, which lost 3 bases and 0 bases, there was a span of 15 bases. The CDR3 spans 18 residues. The CDR3 nucleotides are TGTGCCAGCAGCTTCGGCAGGCCAACGCTCTCTGGGGCCAACGTCCTGACTTTC. Encoded protein: CASSFGRPTLSGANVLTF. Complete variable domain (other parts from reference TRBV7-3 and TRBJ2-6): GAGVSQTPSNKVTEKGKYVELRCDPISGHTALYWYRQSLGQGPEFLIYFQGTGAADDSGLPNDRFFAVRPEGSVSTLKIQRTERGDSAVYLCASSFGRPTLSGANVLTFGAGSRLTVL.

J is TRBJ1-2 and V is TRBV4-2; 9 bases are shared with TRBD1. The CDR3 loop spans 17 amino acids. The junction had 16 bases not matched to a gene; V was cut back by 3 bases and J by 8 bases. Germline CDR1 reads LGHNA; CDR2 reads YNFKEQ. CDR3 loop: CASSQGGQGNVVWGYTF. The CDR3 coding sequence is TGTGCCAGCAGCCAGGGCGGACAGGGGAATGTGGTGTGGGGCTACACCTTC.

This clone occurred once. The V gene is TRBV29-1, the J gene TRBJ2-5; tentative D call: TRBD2 (6 bases). With 1 base removed from V and 7 bases from J, the gap between germline ends came to 16 bases. CDR3 size: 14 residues. In germline, CDR1 is SQVTM, CDR2 ANQGSEA. CDR3 sequence (DNA): TGCAGCGTTGAAGTTCTTCGGGACGGGGGGACCCAGTACTTC. It encodes CSVEVLRDGGTQYF. Based on the CDR3 plus reference TRBV29-1 and TRBJ2-5, the full variable domain is SAVISQKPSRDICQRGTSLTIQCQVDSQVTMMFWYRQQPGQSLTLIATANQGSEATYESGFVIDKFPISRPNLTFSTLTVSNMSPEDSSIYLCSVEVLRDGGTQYFGPGTRLLVL.

The chain couples TRBV10-2 to TRBJ2-7, with D maybe TRBD1 (6 bases). V gave up 6 bases and J gave up 2 bases, with 11 bases separating them. Germline V gene lookup returns CDR1 WSHSY and CDR2 SAAADI. This CDR3 is built from 13 residues. As DNA, the CDR3 is TGCGCCAGCAGGGCAGGACAGCCCTACGAGCAGTACTTC. Protein product: CASRAGQPYEQYF.

This clone was recorded once. V gene TRBV19 combines with J gene TRBJ1-4, with D possibly being TRBD1 (5 bases). The CDR3 length is 16 residues. In germline, CDR1 is LNHDA, CDR2 SQIVND (reference sequence). V gave up 3 bases and J gave up 6 bases, with 17 bases separating them. CDR3 sequence reads: CASSIIGLRGDEKLFF. The CDR3 coding sequence is TGTGCCAGTAGTATTATCGGGCTTCGGGGGGATGAAAAACTGTTTTTT.

The V and J genes are TRBV29-1 and TRBJ2-7, with D tentatively TRBD1 (6 bases). The germline V gene has CDR1 SQVTM and CDR2 ANQGSEA. The CDR3 sequence is 14 residues long. Trimming pared 7 bases from V and 0 bases from J, leaving 16 bases between. The CDR3 is CSAAGADSSYEQYF. CDR3 nucleotides: TGCAGCGCCGCCGGGGCGGACAGCTCCTACGAGCAGTACTTC.

The chain joins TRBV6-1 to TRBJ2-7, with D possibly TRBD2 on 6 matching bases. The germline V and J ends were trimmed by 3 bases and 7 bases, with 19 bases remaining between them. There are 15 residues in the CDR3. The germline V gene encodes CDR1 MNHNS and CDR2 SASEGT. The CDR3 DNA follows: TGTGCCAGCAGTGAGATGGCGGGGAGGTCTGGTGAGCAGTACTTC. It is translated as CASSEMAGRSGEQYF.

This clone was picked up one time. The chain links TRBV5-4 to TRBJ2-7; the D gene is possibly TRBD1 (6 bases). CDR3 size: 13 residues. V lost 4 bases, J lost 3 bases, and 11 bases lay in between. Germline lookup yields CDR1 SGHNT and CDR2 YYREEE (reference sequence). In DNA form, the CDR3 reads TGTGCCAGCAGCCCGGGACATCTCTACGAGCAGTACTTC. This codes for CASSPGHLYEQYF.

V is TRBV6-5 and J is TRBJ2-7; TRBD1 is a possible D gene (5 bases). CDR1 MNHEY and CDR2 SVGAGI come from the germline V gene. V gave up 0 bases and J gave up 0 bases, with 9 bases separating them. The CDR3 loop spans 15 amino acids. The CDR3 DNA follows: TGTGCCAGCAGTTACTCCCAGGGAAGCTCCTACGAGCAGTACTTC. Its protein product is CASSYSQGSSYEQYF.

The chain joins TRBV14 to TRBJ1-3; no reliable D call. This CDR3 comprises 14 residues. Germline CDR1 is SGHDN and CDR2 is FVKESK. V was pared by 5 bases and J by 0 bases, with 8 bases between. CDR3 in DNA: TGTGCCAGCAGCGCAGCGAGCTCTGGAAACACCATATATTTT. This codes for CASSAASSGNTIYF.

The chain has TRBV19 and TRBJ1-6; 9 bases agree with TRBD1. Germline V lookup: CDR1 LNHDA, CDR2 SQIVND (reference sequence). After removal of 5 bases from V and 9 bases from J, the junction contained 5 bases not matched to a gene. The CDR3 has 14 amino acids. CDR3 sequence reads: CASSVDRGGSPLHF. DNA of the CDR3: TGTGCCAGTAGTGTGGACAGGGGCGGTTCACCCCTCCACTTT.

The V and J genes are TRBV6-5 and TRBJ1-2, with D possibly TRBD1 on 5 matching bases. Germline assignment: CDR1 MNHEY and CDR2 SVGAGI. Trimming took off 6 bases at V and 1 base at J, with 9 bases between the two ends. The CDR3 has 13 residues. As DNA, the CDR3 is TGTGCCAGCAGGTACGACAGTAACTATGGCTACACCTTC. It is translated as CASRYDSNYGYTF.

Written as DNA, the CDR3 is TGTGCCAGCAGCCCTCGGGACTCTGGAATACAGTACTTC. As protein: CASSPRDSGIQYF. This chain joins TRBV9 and TRBJ2-4; a weak D match, TRBD2 (6 bases). V was cut by 4 bases and J by 13 bases, with 18 bases left in between. This CDR3 region has 13 residues. Germline CDR1 and CDR2: SGDLS and YYNGEE. The whole variable domain, remainder taken from reference TRBV9 and TRBJ2-4, is DSGVTQTPKHLITATGQRVTLRCSPRSGDLSVYWYQQSLDQGLQFLIQYYNGEERAKGNILERFSAQQFPDLHSELNLSSLELGDSALYFCASSPRDSGIQYFGAGTRLSVL.

This chain joins TRBV20-1 and TRBJ2-7; D is perhaps TRBD2 (5 bases). The V gene's germline CDR1 is DFQATT and CDR2 SNEGSKA (reference sequence). The V gene lost 6 bases and the J gene lost 5 bases, with 8 bases spanning the gap. CDR3 length: 10 residues. Here the CDR3 DNA reads TGCAGTGCCGTAGCGAACGAGCAGTACTTC. It yields the protein CSAVANEQYF.

This clone was observed a single time. The chain joins TRBV9 to TRBJ1-1; a possible D gene is TRBD1 (5 bases). The CDR3 loop spans 15 amino acids. The germline V gene encodes CDR1 SGDLS and CDR2 YYNGEE. V gave up 0 bases and J gave up 5 bases, with 14 bases separating them. CDR3 DNA sequence: TGTGCCAGCAGCGTAGACGGGGGAAGAAAAACTGAAGCTTTCTTT. Translating it yields CASSVDGGRKTEAFF. The variable domain in full, with the rest retrieved from reference TRBV9 and TRBJ1-1, is DSGVTQTPKHLITATGQRVTLRCSPRSGDLSVYWYQQSLDQGLQFLIQYYNGEERAKGNILERFSAQQFPDLHSELNLSSLELGDSALYFCASSVDGGRKTEAFFGQGTRLTVV.

This rearrangement joins TRBV2 to TRBJ2-1; 7 nucleotides line up with TRBD1. CDR1 and CDR2 from the germline V gene are SNHLY and FYNNEI. CDR3 size: 12 residues. V lost 6 bases to trimming and J lost 6 bases; unmatched junction nucleotides: 2. The CDR3 reads CASRAGGNEQFF. CDR3 DNA: TGTGCCAGCAGGGCAGGGGGCAATGAGCAGTTCTTC.

This clone has just one count. The gene calls are TRBV5-1 and TRBJ2-1; 10 bases are shared with TRBD2. V gave up 1 base and J gave up 4 bases; unmatched junction bases: 5. Germline V gene data show CDR1 as SGHRS and CDR2 as YFSETQ. This CDR3 is built from 16 residues. CDR3 sequence reads: CASSLSTSGVYNEQFF. The CDR3 nucleotides read TGCGCCAGCAGCTTGTCTACTAGCGGGGTATACAATGAGCAGTTCTTC.